A selection of T cell receptor beta chains follows, all from one sample in a study of PD-1 blockade in classical Hodgkin lymphoma. Profiled with immunoSEQ multiplex PCR; TCRdb holds only in-frame clones, not every one. The sample has about 7,800 clones; 65% to 85% are singletons. Sequences were derived from CD8+ T cells from blood, sampled before the fourth cycle of nivolumab. These receptors all come from a human donor with classical Hodgkin lymphoma. The CDR3 runs from the conserved cysteine through the conserved F or W. The D gene is left open where the match is weak. Clone size is shown for a subset of rows, as once, few, many or a class of expanded clone.

J,size,length,D,V,CDR3,DNA
TRBJ2-2,.,15,.,TRBV15,CATSRDLGGTGELFF,TGTGCCACCAGCAGAGATCTGGGGGGCACCGGGGAGCTGTTTTTT
TRBJ2-5,.,17,.,TRBV7-9,CASSLGEAGGYQETQYF,TGTGCCAGCAGCCTAGGAGAGGCAGGTGGTTACCAAGAGACCCAGTACTTC
TRBJ2-7,.,16,TRBD2,TRBV11-1,CASRPQSGRAGYEQYF,TGTGCCAGCAGGCCGCAAAGCGGGAGGGCTGGCTACGAGCAGTACTTC
TRBJ1-2,.,13,TRBD1,TRBV29-1,CSATTGGEYGYTF,TGCAGCGCAACGACAGGGGGCGAGTATGGCTACACCTTC
TRBJ2-1,.,13,.,TRBV7-9,CASSTGTYNEQFF,TGTGCCAGCAGCACCGGTACCTACAATGAGCAGTTCTTC
TRBJ2-1,.,16,.,TRBV7-9,CASSPLAGTDYNEQFF,TGTGCCAGCAGCCCCTTAGCGGGGACAGACTACAATGAGCAGTTCTTC
TRBJ1-1,.,13,.,TRBV4-2,CASSREIVTEAFF,TGTGCCAGCAGCCGGGAAATCGTAACTGAAGCTTTCTTT
TRBJ2-3,once,13,.,TRBV19,CASSLRGTDTQYF,TGTGCCAGTAGTTTGCGGGGCACAGATACGCAGTATTTT
TRBJ2-7,.,15,.,TRBV6-6,CASSYTSGGGYEQYF,TGTGCCAGCAGTTACACGAGCGGTGGGGGCTACGAGCAGTACTTC
TRBJ1-6,once,15,.,TRBV19,CASSIYSSGDSPLHF,TGTGCCAGTAGTATATACAGTTCGGGGGATTCACCCCTCCACTTT
TRBJ1-1,few,13,.,TRBV30,CAWSVLGNTEAFF,TGTGCCTGGAGTGTTCTGGGGAACACTGAAGCTTTCTTT
TRBJ2-7,.,18,TRBD2,TRBV7-2,CASSLDTLAGVSAYEQYF,TGTGCCAGCAGCTTAGATACACTAGCGGGAGTCTCGGCCTACGAGCAGTACTTC
TRBJ2-1,once,15,TRBD2,TRBV9,CASSVQREVVNEQFF,TGTGCCAGCAGCGTACAGCGGGAGGTAGTCAATGAGCAGTTCTTC
TRBJ2-5,.,16,.,TRBV6-5,CASSYAGTSVDETQYF,TGTGCCAGCAGTTACGCGGGGACCAGCGTGGACGAGACCCAGTACTTC
TRBJ1-2,.,16,.,TRBV7-2,CASSPTPPGERDGYTF,TGTGCCAGCAGCCCGACCCCCCCAGGGGAGCGAGATGGCTACACCTTC
TRBJ2-7,.,14,.,TRBV10-3,CAIMGAYGEYEQYF,TGTGCCATCATGGGGGCTTATGGGGAATACGAGCAGTACTTC
TRBJ1-2,.,18,.,TRBV25-1,CASSEFLMSAPEFYGYTF,TGTGCCAGCAGTGAATTTCTCATGAGTGCACCTGAGTTCTATGGCTACACCTTC
TRBJ1-4,.,16,.,TRBV5-4,CASSDSLTGLDEKLFF,TGTGCCAGCAGCGACAGCCTGACAGGACTGGATGAAAAACTGTTTTTT
TRBJ1-1,.,11,.,TRBV27,CASRGLAEAFF,TGTGCCAGCAGAGGTTTGGCTGAAGCTTTCTTT
TRBJ2-3,.,15,.,TRBV5-4,CASSLRWGPEDTQYF,TGTGCCAGCAGCTTAAGGTGGGGGCCTGAAGATACGCAGTATTTT
TRBJ1-1,.,14,.,TRBV5-6,CASSLAGVSTEAFF,TGTGCCAGCAGCTTGGCCGGGGTGAGCACTGAAGCTTTCTTT
TRBJ1-2,.,15,.,TRBV7-9,CASSLVVLGWQGYTF,TGTGCCAGCAGCTTAGTTGTTCTCGGTTGGCAGGGCTACACCTTC
TRBJ1-2,.,14,TRBD1,TRBV27,CASSYGTGVGGYTF,TGTGCCAGCAGTTATGGGACAGGGGTAGGTGGCTACACCTTC
TRBJ2-2,.,16,TRBD1,TRBV11-2,CASSWLWTGKGGELFF,TGTGCCAGCAGCTGGCTCTGGACAGGGAAAGGCGGGGAGCTGTTTTTT
TRBJ2-7,.,19,TRBD2,TRBV27,CASSLKPPELAGLVREQYF,TGTGCCAGCAGTCTAAAGCCCCCAGAGTTAGCGGGCCTAGTTCGAGAGCAGTACTTC
TRBJ2-1,.,18,TRBD2,TRBV10-3,CAISALTSGGDFNNEQFF,TGTGCCATCAGTGCCCTGACTAGCGGGGGAGATTTTAACAATGAGCAGTTCTTC
TRBJ2-5,once,11,.,TRBV2,CASGSEETQYF,TGTGCCAGCGGTTCCGAAGAGACCCAGTACTTC
TRBJ2-2,.,16,TRBD2,TRBV7-2,CASSLVGLVGPGELFF,TGTGCCAGCAGCTTAGTAGGACTAGTCGGTCCCGGGGAGCTGTTTTTT
TRBJ2-1,.,20,.,TRBV4-3,CASSQDVRGWGVHSYNEQFF,TGCGCCAGCAGCCAAGATGTTCGGGGTTGGGGGGTGCACTCCTACAATGAGCAGTTCTTC